This T cell receptor beta chain was identified in a study of shared clonotypes between healthy human individuals. Findings of the study overall: Investigators expected sequencing depth to affect clonotype sharing among donors. Investigators collected only blood, and repertoires in tissues likely differ.

Notes on this clone: The antigen remains unidentified.

Trimming left V 3 bases short and J 7 bases short, with 9 bases between. The CDR3 has 13 residues. CDR1 and CDR2 (germline): MNHNS, SASEGT. Measured with immunoSEQ multiplex PCR; TCRdb has only the in-frame clones, and not every one. The data show some 500,000 clones, 90% to 96% seen once. Sequenced input: naive CD4+ T cells sorted from blood. Subset meaning: CD45RA+ positively selected. This clonotype was sampled from a woman aged 25-40 years in good health. The chain employs TRBV6-1 and TRBJ2-2, with D perhaps assigned TRBD1 or TRBD2 (5 bases each). CDR3 region: CASSDLGDGELFF. The CDR3 coding sequence is TGTGCCAGCAGTGATCTGGGGGACGGGGAGCTGTTTTTT.